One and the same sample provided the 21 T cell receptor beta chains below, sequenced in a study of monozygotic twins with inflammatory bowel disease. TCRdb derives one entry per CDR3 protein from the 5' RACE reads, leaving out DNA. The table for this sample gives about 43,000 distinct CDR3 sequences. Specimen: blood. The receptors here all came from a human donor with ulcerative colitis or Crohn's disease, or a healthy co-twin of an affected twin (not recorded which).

CDR3 residues: CSARQTPTGVSYEQYF. The rearrangement links TRBV20-1 to TRBJ2-7; TCRdb proposes TRBD1, but this gene call is untestable without DNA. This CDR3 comprises 16 residues. Germline loops: CDR1 DFQATT, CDR2 SNEGSKA (reference sequence).

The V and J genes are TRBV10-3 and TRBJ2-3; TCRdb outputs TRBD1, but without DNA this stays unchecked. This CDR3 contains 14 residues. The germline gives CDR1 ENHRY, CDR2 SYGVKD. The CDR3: CAIRDGQGKYTQYF.

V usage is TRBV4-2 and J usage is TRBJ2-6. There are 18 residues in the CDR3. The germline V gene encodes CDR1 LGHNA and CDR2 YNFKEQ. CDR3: CASSQGPLMGSGANVLTF.

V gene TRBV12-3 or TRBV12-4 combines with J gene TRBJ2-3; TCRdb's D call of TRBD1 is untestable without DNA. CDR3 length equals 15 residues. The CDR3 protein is CASSTDGTGKHTQYF.

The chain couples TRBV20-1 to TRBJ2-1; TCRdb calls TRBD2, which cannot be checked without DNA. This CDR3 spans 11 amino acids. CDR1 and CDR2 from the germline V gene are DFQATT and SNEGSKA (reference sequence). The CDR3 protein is CSAPSGQYWFF.

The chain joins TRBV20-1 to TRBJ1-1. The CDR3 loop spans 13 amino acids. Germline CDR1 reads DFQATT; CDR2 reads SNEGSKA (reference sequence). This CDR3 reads CSASSSVNTEAFF.

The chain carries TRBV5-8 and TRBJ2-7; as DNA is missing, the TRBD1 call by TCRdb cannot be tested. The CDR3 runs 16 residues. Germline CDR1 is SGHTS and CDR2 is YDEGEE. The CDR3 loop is CASSNGQALITYEQYF.

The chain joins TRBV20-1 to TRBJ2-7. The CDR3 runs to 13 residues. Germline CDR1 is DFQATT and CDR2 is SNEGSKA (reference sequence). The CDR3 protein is CSADRQGSYEQYF.

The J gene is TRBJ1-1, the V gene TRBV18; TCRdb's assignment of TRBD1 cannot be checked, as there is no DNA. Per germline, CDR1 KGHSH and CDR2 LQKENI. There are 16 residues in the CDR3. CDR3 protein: CASSPNTGGTNTEAFF.

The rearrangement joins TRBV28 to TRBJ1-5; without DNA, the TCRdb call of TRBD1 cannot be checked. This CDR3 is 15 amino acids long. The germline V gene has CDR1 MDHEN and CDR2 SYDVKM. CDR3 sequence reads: CASSGKQGSSQPQHF.

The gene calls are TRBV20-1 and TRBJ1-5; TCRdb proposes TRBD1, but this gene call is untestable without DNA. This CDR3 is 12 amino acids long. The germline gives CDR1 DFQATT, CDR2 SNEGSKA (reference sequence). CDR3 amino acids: CSAGDGPGPQHF.

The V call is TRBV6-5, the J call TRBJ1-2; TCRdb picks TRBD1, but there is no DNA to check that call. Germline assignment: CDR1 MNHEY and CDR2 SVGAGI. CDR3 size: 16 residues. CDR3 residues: CASSYSKWGQEDGYTF.

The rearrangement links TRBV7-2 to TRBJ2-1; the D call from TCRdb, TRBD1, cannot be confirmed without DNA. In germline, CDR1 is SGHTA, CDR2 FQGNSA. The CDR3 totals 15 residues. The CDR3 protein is CASSSTGDFRNEQFF.

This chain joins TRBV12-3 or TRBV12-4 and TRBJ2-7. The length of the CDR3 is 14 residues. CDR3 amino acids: CASSFAGSSYEQYF.

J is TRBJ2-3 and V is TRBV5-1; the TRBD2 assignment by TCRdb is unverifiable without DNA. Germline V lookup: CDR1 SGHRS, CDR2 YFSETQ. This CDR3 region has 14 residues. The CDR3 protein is CASSGGLAEDTQYF.

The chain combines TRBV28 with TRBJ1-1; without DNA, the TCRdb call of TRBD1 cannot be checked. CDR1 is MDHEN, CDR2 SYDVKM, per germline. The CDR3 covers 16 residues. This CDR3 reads CASSSYQGAIVTEAFF.

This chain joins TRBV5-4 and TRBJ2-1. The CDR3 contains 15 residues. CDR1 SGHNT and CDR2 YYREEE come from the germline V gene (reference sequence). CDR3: CASSSEEKGYNEQFF.

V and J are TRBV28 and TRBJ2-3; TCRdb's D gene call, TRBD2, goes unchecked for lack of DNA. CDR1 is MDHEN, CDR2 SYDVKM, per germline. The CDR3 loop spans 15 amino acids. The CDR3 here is CASSLLAGVADTQYF.

CDR3 amino acids: CASSFTANTGELFF. This chain joins TRBV27 and TRBJ2-2. The CDR3 length is 14 residues. Per the germline V gene, CDR1 is MNHEY and CDR2 is SMNVEV (reference sequence).

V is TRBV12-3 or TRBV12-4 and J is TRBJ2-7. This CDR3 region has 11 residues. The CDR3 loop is CASSLLNEQYF.

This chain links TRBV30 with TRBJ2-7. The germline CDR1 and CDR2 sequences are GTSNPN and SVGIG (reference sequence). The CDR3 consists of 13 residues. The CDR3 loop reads CAWSLGYSYEQYF.